This TCR beta chain appears in the sequencing data of a study of T cells in Graves' hyperthyroidism and ophthalmopathy (dated by TCRdb to between 2019 and 2020). With regard to the full study: Peripheral blood samples were taken at initial diagnosis, before any treatment was given. After blood sampling, hyperthyroidism patients were treated with methimazole at a starting dose of 30 mg daily, and ophthalmopathy patients were treated with high-dose intravenous methylprednisolone. The study also compared thyroid tissue and blood T-cell repertoires from about six Graves' hyperthyroidism patients. Prospective prediction of ophthalmopathy was tested in an independent validation cohort of fewer than 20 hyperthyroidism patients and some 17 patients who later progressed to ophthalmopathy. The 100 discovery patients were randomly split 7:3 into training and test sets. To identify distinguishing TCR V-J signatures, a discovery cohort of 90 to 100 patients was used, comprising approximately 40 with Graves' ophthalmopathy and approximately 58 with stable Graves' hyperthyroidism. According to the paper, TCR Vbeta CDR3 sequencing was carried out on 135 peripheral blood samples, which came from 40 to 45 ophthalmopathy, roughly 75 hyperthyroidism and approximately 17 progressor patients.

CDR1 SSHAT and CDR2 FNYEAQ were looked up in the germline V gene (reference sequence). Inclusive of the bounding cysteine and phenylalanine, the CDR3 is 14 residues long. Just CDR3 DNA is preserved here, 42 bases in frame from base 1. Graves' hyperthyroidism was defined as stable when no progression to ophthalmopathy occurred over 18 months of follow-up. Hyperthyroidism patients were aged 18 to 65 years and newly diagnosed, with disease duration of less than 2 months. The study excluded patients with uncontrolled infections, other autoimmune diseases, pregnancy or lactation. Diagnoses relied on clinical symptoms, serum thyroxine and TRAb, thyroid ultrasound and orbital computed tomography. PBMCs were isolated from 7.5 to 10 ml of fresh peripheral blood by Ficoll-Paque density gradient centrifugation. Trizol reagent was used to extract total RNA, and RNA quality was then checked on an Agilent 2100 Bioanalyzer.

General study outcomes and caveats: A model built on a 13 V-J signature distinguished ophthalmopathy from stable hyperthyroidism, reaching about 88% sensitivity and approximately 83% specificity in cross-validation and 80%/75% in testing. No statistical method was used to set the sample size in advance, and investigators knew the group allocation. In validation, the model predicted progression to ophthalmopathy with 55% to 71% sensitivity and about 72% specificity, a median of about 6.7 months before onset. Most expanded thyroid clonotypes (frequency above 0.001) were also detected in blood, suggesting blood repertoires may reflect thyroid immune responses.

As regards this clonotype: Which antigen it targets is not known. Sequence at one end of the junction differs from germline and may be a read error.

Amplification of TCR beta CDR3 regions was carried out from RNA transcripts. The first round of RT-PCR for the TCR CDR3 was performed with the HTBI primer set and the Qiagen OneStep RT-PCR kit. Libraries were constructed in a second round of multiplex PCR, after which size selection and purification were performed. Libraries were sequenced paired-end with 100 bp reads on an Illumina HiSeq2000. In the paper's pipeline: SOAPnuke was used to process the raw data, removing reads that contained adapters or uncalled bases, had a mean Phred below 15, or lacked an exact match to the constant primer or identifier. COPE v1.2.5 was used to merge the high-quality paired reads, and each unique nucleotide sequence was defined as a clonotype. Clonotypes were aligned to IMGT TRBV, TRBD and TRBJ reference segments using MiTCR v1.1. Analysis was restricted to V-J combinations with a frequency above 0.0001, which covered 98% to 99.2% of repertoires. The TCS score was defined as the ratio of F50 (clonal expansion) to E x V (chaos), calculated using BLOSUM62-based TCRdist between CDR3 peptides within each V-J. Welch's t-statistics and random forest reduced roughly 530 V-J features to 10 to 15, which were used in a naive Bayes classifier (R e1071). TCRdb reran the public reads through fastp at Q25 and MiXCR, keeping productive beta chains. Under each unique CDR3 protein, matching rows form one entry showing the most common genes and DNA. TCRdb assigned the V and J calls; the authors' analysis was not used. This sample has 350,000 to 500,000 distinct CDR3 sequences in its table, and around 13% of those were observed once. 5.3% of the sample comes from the top ten.

The sample consisted of blood. The clonotype was recovered from a woman between 18 and 29 years old with Graves' hyperthyroidism. The chain links TRBV7-7 with TRBJ2-1, with a weak D call of TRBD2 (5 bases match). DNA sequence: TGTGCTAGCAGCTTAGGGAGTTCCCACAATGAGCAGTTCTTC. Its protein product is CASSLGSSHNEQFF.